The T cell receptor (beta chain) under discussion was sequenced for a study of blood T cell repertoires in COVID-19. Overall study context: Samples representing acute and convalescent COVID-19 were sourced from the United States, Italy and Spain. The analysed material was cDNA or gDNA that came from T cells, B-cell-depleted T cells, or PBMCs.

The CDR3 sequence is 14 residues long. Germline V gene sequence: CDR1 MNHEY, CDR2 SVGAGI. With 7 bases removed from V and 3 bases from J, the gap between germline ends came to 16 bases. In the authors' workflow: By means of reference gene primer amplification, nucleated cell counts were estimated. Only in-frame clones appear in the TCRdb table, and some are missing; sequencing was by immunoSEQ multiplex PCR. That table is the source of V, J and clone size, and D and trimming were worked out from the DNA. The sample carries around 120,000 clones, approximately 80% recorded once. The TCR comes from a man aged 45 to 65 with acute or convalescent COVID-19. The rearrangement joins TRBV6-5 to TRBJ2-7; a weak D match, TRBD1 (6 bases). The sequencing input was peripheral blood. The CDR3, as DNA: TGTGCCAGCACTCCGCCCGGACAGCGCTACGAGCAGTACTTC. It specifies CASTPPGQRYEQYF.